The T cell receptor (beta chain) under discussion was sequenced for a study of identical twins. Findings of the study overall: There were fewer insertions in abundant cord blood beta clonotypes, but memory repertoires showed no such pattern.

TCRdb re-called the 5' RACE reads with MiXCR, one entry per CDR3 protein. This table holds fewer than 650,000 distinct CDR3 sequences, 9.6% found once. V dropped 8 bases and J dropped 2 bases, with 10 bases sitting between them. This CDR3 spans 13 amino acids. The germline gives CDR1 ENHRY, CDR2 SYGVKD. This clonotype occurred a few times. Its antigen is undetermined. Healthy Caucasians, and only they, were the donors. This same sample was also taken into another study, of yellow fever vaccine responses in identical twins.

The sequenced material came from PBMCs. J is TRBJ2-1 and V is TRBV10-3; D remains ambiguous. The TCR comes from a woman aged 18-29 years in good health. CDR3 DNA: TGTGCCATCCGGGTGGACCCCTACAATGAGCAGTTCTTC. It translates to CAIRVDPYNEQFF.